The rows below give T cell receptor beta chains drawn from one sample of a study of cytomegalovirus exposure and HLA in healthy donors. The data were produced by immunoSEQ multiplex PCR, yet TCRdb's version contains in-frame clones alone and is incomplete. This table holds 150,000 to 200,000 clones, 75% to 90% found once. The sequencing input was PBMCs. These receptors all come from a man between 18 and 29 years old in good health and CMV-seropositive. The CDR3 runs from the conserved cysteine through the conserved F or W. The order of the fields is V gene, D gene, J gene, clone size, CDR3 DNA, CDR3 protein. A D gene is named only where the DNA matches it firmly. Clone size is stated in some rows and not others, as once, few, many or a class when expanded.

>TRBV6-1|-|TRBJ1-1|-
TGTGCCAGCAGTGAATTGGGGGGAGGAGGTTATCATCCTGAAGCTTTCTTT
CASSELGGGGYHPEAFF
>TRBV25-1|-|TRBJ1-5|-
TGTGCCAGCAGTGTCAGCGGCTCCTATCAGCCCCAGCATTTT
CASSVSGSYQPQHF
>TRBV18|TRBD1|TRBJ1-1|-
TGTGCCAGCTCCCGCACAGGGGACACTGAAGCTTTCTTT
CASSRTGDTEAFF
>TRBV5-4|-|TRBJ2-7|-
TGTGCCAGCAGCTTGGGCCGGGACTTGGGCTACGAGCAGTACTTC
CASSLGRDLGYEQYF
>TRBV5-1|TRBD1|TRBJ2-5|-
TGCGCCAGCAGCGGGGACGGGCAGGGGGTAGAGACCCAGTACTTC
CASSGDGQGVETQYF
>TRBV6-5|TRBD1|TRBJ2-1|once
TGTGCCGCGTCCCGGGGGACAGGTGTCAATGAGCAGTTCTTC
CAASRGTGVNEQFF
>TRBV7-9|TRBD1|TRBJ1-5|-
TGTGCCAGCAGCTTAGTTACAGGGGGCGGACCCAGCAATCAGCCCCAGCATTTT
CASSLVTGGGPSNQPQHF
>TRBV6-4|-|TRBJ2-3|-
TGTGCCAGCAGTGTTCTTCGAGGAGATACGCAGTATTTT
CASSVLRGDTQYF
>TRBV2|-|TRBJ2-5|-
TGTGCCAGCAGTGAAGGCAATCACAACCAAGAGACCCAGTACTTC
CASSEGNHNQETQYF
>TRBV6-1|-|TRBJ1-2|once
TGTGCCAGCAGTGAAGGAAGGACAGCCGGATATGGCTACACCTTC
CASSEGRTAGYGYTF
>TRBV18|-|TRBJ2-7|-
TGTGCCAGCTCACCACGGGGCCGAAGCTCCTACGAGCAGTACTTC
CASSPRGRSSYEQYF
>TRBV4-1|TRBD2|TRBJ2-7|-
TGCGCCAGCAGCCAACTAGCGGGATCCTACGAGCAGTACTTC
CASSQLAGSYEQYF
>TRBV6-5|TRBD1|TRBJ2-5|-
TGTGCCAGCAGTTCCGGGACAGGGTTAGTGACCCAGTACTTC
CASSSGTGLVTQYF
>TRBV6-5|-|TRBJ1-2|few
TGTGCCAGCAGGCCCCGGGAGATTTATGGCTACACCTTC
CASRPREIYGYTF
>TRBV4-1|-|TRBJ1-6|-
TGCGCCAGCAGCCAAGATCCGGGGAATTCACCCCTCCACTTT
CASSQDPGNSPLHF
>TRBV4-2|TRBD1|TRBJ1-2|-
TGTGCCAGCAGCCAGGACAGGGTTTTTGTCGATGGCTACACCTTC
CASSQDRVFVDGYTF
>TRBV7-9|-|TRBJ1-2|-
TGTGCCAGCAGCGAAGGGAGAGTGTCCTATGGCTACACCTTC
CASSEGRVSYGYTF
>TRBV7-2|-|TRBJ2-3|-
TGTGCCAGCAGTTCTCCGGGGAGCGATACGCAGTATTTT
CASSSPGSDTQYF
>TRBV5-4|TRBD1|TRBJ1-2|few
TGTGCCAGCAGCGTCCGGGACAGGGAGAGTGGCTACACCTTC
CASSVRDRESGYTF
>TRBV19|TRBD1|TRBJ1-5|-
TGTGCCAGTAGTATAAAGGGACAGGGGAATCAGCCCCAGCATTTT
CASSIKGQGNQPQHF
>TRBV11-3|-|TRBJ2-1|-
TGTGCCAGCAGCTTAGGACAGGGGAGGGACAATGAGCAGTTCTTC
CASSLGQGRDNEQFF
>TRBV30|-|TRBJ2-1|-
TGTGCCTGGAATGGGGGGTCCTACAATGAGCAGTTCTTC
CAWNGGSYNEQFF
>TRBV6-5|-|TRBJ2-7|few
TGTGCCAGCAGTTACTCTGAGTCCTACGAGCAGTACTTC
CASSYSESYEQYF
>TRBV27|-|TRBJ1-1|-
TGTGCCAGCAGTTTAGGCACGTCTGGCACTGAAGCTTTCTTT
CASSLGTSGTEAFF
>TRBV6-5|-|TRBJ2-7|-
TGTGCCAGCAGTTACTCTCCGGGGTTAGACGAGCAGTACTTC
CASSYSPGLDEQYF
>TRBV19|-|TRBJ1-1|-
TGTGCCAGTAGTAACTCCCCCACAGTGAACACTGAAGCTTTCTTT
CASSNSPTVNTEAFF
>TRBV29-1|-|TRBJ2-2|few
TGCAGCGTTGCCGAGGGCGGAGGCGGGGAGCTGTTTTTT
CSVAEGGGGELFF
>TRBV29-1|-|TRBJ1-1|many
TGCAGCTCCCACAGGGTGAACACTGAAGCTTTCTTT
CSSHRVNTEAFF
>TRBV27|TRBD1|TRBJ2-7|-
TGTGCCAGCACCTCTTACTCTGGACAGGGTACCTACGAGCAGTACTTC
CASTSYSGQGTYEQYF
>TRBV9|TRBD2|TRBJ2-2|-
TGTGCCAGCAGCGTTGCTAGCGGGGGGAACACCGGGGAGCTGTTTTTT
CASSVASGGNTGELFF
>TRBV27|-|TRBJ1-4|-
TGTGCCAGCAGTTTAAGGGCAGGGTCAGGCCAATTTAATGAAAAACTGTTTTTT
CASSLRAGSGQFNEKLFF
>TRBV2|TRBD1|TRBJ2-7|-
TGTGCCAGCGGGATCAAGGGACAGGGGCCCTACGAGCAGTACTTC
CASGIKGQGPYEQYF
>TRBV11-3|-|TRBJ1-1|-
TGTGCCAGCAGCTTAGGCGTAGGGGCGGCCGGCACTGAAGCTTTCTTT
CASSLGVGAAGTEAFF
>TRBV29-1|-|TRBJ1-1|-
TGCAGCGTTGCTGGGGCATATTCGAACACTGAAGCTTTCTTT
CSVAGAYSNTEAFF
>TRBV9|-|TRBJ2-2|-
TGTGCCAGCAGCGTGGGAGACCGTCGCGGGGAGCTGTTTTTT
CASSVGDRRGELFF
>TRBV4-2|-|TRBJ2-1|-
TGTGCCAGCAGCCAAGATAGGCTAGCCTACAATGAGCAGTTCTTC
CASSQDRLAYNEQFF
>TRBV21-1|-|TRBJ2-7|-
TGTGCCAGCAGCCCCGTTCACAGGGAAGACTACGAGCAGTACTTC
CASSPVHREDYEQYF
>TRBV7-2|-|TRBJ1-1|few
TGTGCCAGCAGCTTGGGAGGCCTGAACACTGAAGCTTTCTTT
CASSLGGLNTEAFF
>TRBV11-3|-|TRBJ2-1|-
TGTGCCAGCCGGACAGTTAATGAGCAGTTCTTC
CASRTVNEQFF
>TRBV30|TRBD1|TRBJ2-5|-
TGTGCCTGGAGTAAAAAGGGGGCAAAGACCCAGTACTTC
CAWSKKGAKTQYF
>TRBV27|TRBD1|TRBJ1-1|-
TGTGCCAGCAGTTTCGGACAGGGGAACACTGAAGCTTTCTTT
CASSFGQGNTEAFF
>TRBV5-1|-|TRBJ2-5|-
TGCGCCAGCAGCTTGGCCGCAACAGTCCAAGAGACCCAGTACTTC
CASSLAATVQETQYF
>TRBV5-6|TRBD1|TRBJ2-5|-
TGTGCCAGCAGCTTAGAGGACAGGGGGCCTTGGGAGACCCAGTACTTC
CASSLEDRGPWETQYF
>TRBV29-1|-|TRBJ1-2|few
TGCAGCGTTGACTCGGGCTATGGCTACACCTTC
CSVDSGYGYTF
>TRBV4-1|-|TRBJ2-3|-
TGCGCCAGCAGCCAAGTGGTAGTCACAGATACGCAGTATTTT
CASSQVVVTDTQYF
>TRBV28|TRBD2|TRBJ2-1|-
TGTGCCAGCAGTCGATGGACTAGCGGATACAATGAGCAGTTCTTC
CASSRWTSGYNEQFF
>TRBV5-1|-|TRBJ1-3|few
TGCGCCAGCAGCTTGGAACAGCACTCTGGAAACACCATATATTTT
CASSLEQHSGNTIYF
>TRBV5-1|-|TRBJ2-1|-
TGCGCCAGCAGCTTGGAAGTCAGCTACAATGAGCAGTTCTTC
CASSLEVSYNEQFF
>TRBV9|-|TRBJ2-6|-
TGTGCCAGCAGCGGAGGGGGCTCTGGGGCCAACGTCCTGACTTTC
CASSGGGSGANVLTF
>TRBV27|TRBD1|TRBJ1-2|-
TGTGCCAGCAGTTTCGACAGGGGCGGAGGCTACACCTTC
CASSFDRGGGYTF
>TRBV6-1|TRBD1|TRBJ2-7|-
TGTGCCAGCAGTGAAGCCCCTCTCGGGACAGGTTCCTACGAGCAGTACTTC
CASSEAPLGTGSYEQYF
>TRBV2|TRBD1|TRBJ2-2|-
TGTGCCAGCAGTGCGGAGGCAGGGGGTTGGACCGGGGAGCTGTTTTTT
CASSAEAGGWTGELFF
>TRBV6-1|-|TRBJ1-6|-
TGTGCCAGCAGTGAAGCCACTATGGGCTCCTATAATTCACCCCTCCACTTT
CASSEATMGSYNSPLHF
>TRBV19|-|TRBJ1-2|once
TGTGCCAGTAGGACCACAGGGCCCGGCTACTATGGCTACACCTTC
CASRTTGPGYYGYTF
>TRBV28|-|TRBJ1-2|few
TGTGCGACGCCGGGAATCGCCTCGGGTGGCTACACCTTC
CATPGIASGGYTF